The clone carrying this T cell receptor beta chain showed up just once. Original analysis: Estimates of nucleated cell counts were drawn from the amplification of reference gene primers. Profiled with immunoSEQ multiplex PCR; TCRdb holds only in-frame clones, not every one. V and J calls and clone size are given by that table; D and trimming were obtained from the DNA. The table has about 120,000 clones, 78% seen once. Trimming removed 1 base at V and 7 bases at J, with 14 bases between. The CDR3 is 15 amino acids. In germline, CDR1 is SGHTA, CDR2 FQGNSA. The data stem from a study of blood T cell repertoires in COVID-19. The wider study: COVID-19 samples collected from the United States, Italy and Spain covered acute and convalescent phases. PBMCs, B-cell-depleted T cells, or T cells provided the cDNA or gDNA that made up the material.

Sample: peripheral blood. This sequence was found in an older man with acute or convalescent COVID-19. The rearrangement joins TRBV7-2 to TRBJ1-5, with D uncertain. This CDR3 reads CASSLVLVGGQPQHF. In nucleotides, the CDR3 is TGTGCCAGCAGCTTAGTTCTGGTTGGAGGCCAGCCCCAGCATTTT.